Included here is one TCR beta chain sequence, with context. This table comes from immunoSEQ multiplex PCR, and its TCRdb copy is limited to in-frame clones, with some not included. The listing contains 31,000 or so clones. This specimen belongs to a study of T cells in women clearing cervical HPV infection. This sequence was found in a woman between 18 and 75 years old with a cervical HPV16 infection that either progressed to CIN3+ or cleared (not recorded which). The sequencing input was blood buffy coat.

The CDR3 DNA, read in part, is TGCGCCAGCAGCTTGGGAGGGGCCGGCAATGAG. Its translation: CASSLGGAGNE. Given in full, the CDR3 is CASSLGGAGNEQFF. This chain connects TRBV5-1 to TRBJ2-1, with D possibly called TRBD1 or TRBD2 (5 bases each). The CDR3 end lies 3 residues beyond the end of the read and is filled in from the germline J gene. From germline, CDR1 is SGHRS and CDR2 YFSETQ. The germline V and J ends were trimmed by 0 bases and 6 bases, with 10 bases remaining between them. This CDR3 spans 14 amino acids.